Listed below are T cell receptor beta chains from one sample, sequenced in a study of T cells after yellow fever vaccination. MiXCR, applied by TCRdb to the 5' RACE reads, yields one record per CDR3 protein. Among about 130,000 distinct CDR3 sequences listed, approximately 8.4% were seen once. The specimen was CD8+ T cells sorted from PBMCs, collected on the day of the yellow fever booster vaccination. These receptor sequences come from a man aged 18 to 35 who received the YFV17D yellow fever vaccine. CDR3s include the opening cysteine and the closing phenylalanine or tryptophan. Each record gives: clone size, J gene, D gene, CDR3 length, V gene, CDR3 protein, CDR3 DNA. A D gene is named only where the DNA matches it firmly. For some rows the clone size is stated as once, few or many, or as a class when expanded; others skip it.

abundance: few; j_gene: TRBJ2-1; d_gene: TRBD2; len: 16; v_gene: TRBV4-3; CDR3aa: CASSQETSGGLSEQFF; CDR3nt: TGCGCCAGCAGCCAGGAGACTAGCGGGGGGTTGAGTGAGCAGTTCTTC
abundance: -; j_gene: TRBJ2-5; d_gene: -; len: 13; v_gene: TRBV10-3; CDR3aa: CAVRGGLQETQYF; CDR3nt: TGTGCCGTCCGCGGCGGATTGCAAGAGACCCAGTACTTC
abundance: many; j_gene: TRBJ2-2; d_gene: -; len: 11; v_gene: TRBV11-2; CDR3aa: CASSLVEELFF; CDR3nt: TGTGCCAGCAGCTTAGTTGAGGAGCTGTTTTTT
abundance: -; j_gene: TRBJ1-5; d_gene: -; len: 13; v_gene: TRBV19; CDR3aa: CASSISAGQPQHF; CDR3nt: TGTGCCAGTAGTATATCCGCGGGGCAGCCCCAGCATTTT
abundance: few; j_gene: TRBJ1-2; d_gene: TRBD1; len: 13; v_gene: TRBV19; CDR3aa: CASTRDRFYGYTF; CDR3nt: TGTGCCAGTACCCGGGACAGGTTCTATGGCTACACCTTC
abundance: few; j_gene: TRBJ2-3; d_gene: TRBD1; len: 15; v_gene: TRBV2; CDR3aa: CAKKDRVLSTDTQYF; CDR3nt: TGTGCCAAAAAGGACAGGGTATTATCCACAGATACGCAGTATTTT
abundance: few; j_gene: TRBJ1-5; d_gene: -; len: 17; v_gene: TRBV7-9; CDR3aa: CASSLEREGPRNQPQHF; CDR3nt: TGTGCCAGCAGCTTAGAAAGAGAGGGGCCAAGGAATCAGCCCCAGCATTTT
abundance: -; j_gene: TRBJ2-7; d_gene: TRBD2; len: 19; v_gene: TRBV11-2; CDR3aa: CASSLRRLAGGAFSYEQYF; CDR3nt: TGTGCCAGCAGCTTACGGAGACTAGCGGGGGGCGCATTCTCCTACGAGCAGTACTTC
abundance: few; j_gene: TRBJ1-5; d_gene: -; len: 14; v_gene: TRBV4-2; CDR3aa: CASSHLGSNQPQHF; CDR3nt: TGTGCCAGCAGCCACCTGGGGTCCAATCAGCCCCAGCATTTT
abundance: -; j_gene: TRBJ2-2; d_gene: -; len: 13; v_gene: TRBV7-9; CDR3aa: CAEEGPNTGELFF; CDR3nt: TGTGCCGAGGAGGGTCCGAACACCGGGGAGCTGTTTTTT
abundance: few; j_gene: TRBJ2-4; d_gene: -; len: 16; v_gene: TRBV4-1; CDR3aa: CASSQEHRAAKNIQYF; CDR3nt: TGCGCCAGCAGCCAAGAACACAGGGCAGCCAAAAACATTCAGTACTTC
abundance: -; j_gene: TRBJ2-2; d_gene: -; len: 17; v_gene: TRBV7-9; CDR3aa: CASSLHPTGYGSGELFF; CDR3nt: TGTGCCAGCAGCTTACATCCGACCGGGTACGGTTCCGGGGAGCTGTTTTTT
abundance: many; j_gene: TRBJ2-5; d_gene: -; len: 13; v_gene: TRBV6-2/TRBV6-3; CDR3aa: CASSSREWGTQYF; CDR3nt: TGTGCCAGCAGTTCCCGGGAGTGGGGGACCCAGTACTTC
abundance: few; j_gene: TRBJ2-1; d_gene: -; len: 17; v_gene: TRBV6-5; CDR3aa: CASSYTSGTDQYNEQFF; CDR3nt: TGTGCCAGCAGTTACACCAGCGGGACAGATCAATACAATGAGCAGTTCTTC
abundance: few; j_gene: TRBJ2-2; d_gene: -; len: 15; v_gene: TRBV6-5; CDR3aa: CASSYSIKGTGELFF; CDR3nt: TGTGCCAGCAGTTACTCGATCAAGGGGACCGGGGAGCTGTTTTTT
abundance: many; j_gene: TRBJ2-1; d_gene: TRBD2; len: 16; v_gene: TRBV7-6; CDR3aa: CASSLGSGGIYNEQFF; CDR3nt: TGTGCCAGCAGCTTAGGTAGCGGGGGGATCTACAATGAGCAGTTCTTC
abundance: -; j_gene: TRBJ2-5; d_gene: TRBD1; len: 14; v_gene: TRBV7-3; CDR3aa: CASSLPSQGETQYF; CDR3nt: TGTGCCAGCAGCTTACCTTCACAGGGGGAGACCCAGTACTTC
abundance: few; j_gene: TRBJ2-7; d_gene: -; len: 15; v_gene: TRBV4-1; CDR3aa: CASSQDSYRAYEQYF; CDR3nt: TGCGCCAGCAGCCAAGATAGTTACAGGGCTTACGAGCAGTACTTC
abundance: -; j_gene: TRBJ1-5; d_gene: -; len: 14; v_gene: TRBV7-6; CDR3aa: CASSLVGDNQPQHF; CDR3nt: TGTGCCAGCAGCTTAGTGGGGGACAATCAGCCCCAGCATTTT
abundance: -; j_gene: TRBJ2-1; d_gene: TRBD2; len: 16; v_gene: TRBV7-2; CDR3aa: CASSLAPGLVYNEQFF; CDR3nt: TGTGCCAGCAGCTTAGCCCCGGGACTAGTCTACAATGAGCAGTTCTTC
abundance: -; j_gene: TRBJ2-1; d_gene: TRBD2; len: 14; v_gene: TRBV20-1; CDR3aa: CSAFTSGDDNEQFF; CDR3nt: TGCAGTGCTTTTACTAGCGGGGACGACAATGAGCAGTTCTTC
abundance: many; j_gene: TRBJ1-1; d_gene: -; len: 12; v_gene: TRBV29-1; CDR3aa: CSVAPGNTEAFF; CDR3nt: TGCAGCGTGGCTCCGGGTAACACTGAAGCTTTCTTT
abundance: few; j_gene: TRBJ2-1; d_gene: -; len: 15; v_gene: TRBV20-1; CDR3aa: CSARLSSSSYNEQFF; CDR3nt: TGCAGTGCTAGGCTTAGCTCGAGCTCCTACAATGAGCAGTTCTTC
abundance: -; j_gene: TRBJ2-7; d_gene: -; len: 15; v_gene: TRBV28; CDR3aa: CASSLFLDPSYEQYF; CDR3nt: TGTGCCAGCAGTTTGTTCCTGGATCCGTCCTACGAGCAGTACTTC
abundance: -; j_gene: TRBJ1-3; d_gene: -; len: 11; v_gene: TRBV7-2; CDR3aa: CASSLGSTIYF; CDR3nt: TGTGCCAGCAGCTTAGGTAGCACCATATATTTT
abundance: -; j_gene: TRBJ2-5; d_gene: -; len: 18; v_gene: TRBV6-6; CDR3aa: CASTLGITGGMYQETQYF; CDR3nt: TGTGCCAGCACCCTTGGTATCACAGGCGGGATGTACCAAGAGACCCAGTACTTC
abundance: -; j_gene: TRBJ2-5; d_gene: TRBD1; len: 15; v_gene: TRBV7-2; CDR3aa: CASSFAWTGKETQYF; CDR3nt: TGTGCCAGCAGCTTTGCCTGGACAGGGAAAGAGACCCAGTACTTC